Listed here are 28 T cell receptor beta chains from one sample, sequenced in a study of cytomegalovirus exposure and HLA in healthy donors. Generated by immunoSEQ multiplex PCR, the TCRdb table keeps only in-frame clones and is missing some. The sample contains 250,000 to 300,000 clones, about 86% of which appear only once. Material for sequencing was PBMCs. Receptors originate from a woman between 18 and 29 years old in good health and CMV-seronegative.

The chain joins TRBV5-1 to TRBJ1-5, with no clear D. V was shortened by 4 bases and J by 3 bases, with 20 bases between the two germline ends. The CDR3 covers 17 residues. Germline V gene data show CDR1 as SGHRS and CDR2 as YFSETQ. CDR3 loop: CASSPLFLTADNQPQHF. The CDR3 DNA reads TGCGCCAGCAGCCCCCTTTTTCTTACAGCCGACAATCAGCCCCAGCATTTT.

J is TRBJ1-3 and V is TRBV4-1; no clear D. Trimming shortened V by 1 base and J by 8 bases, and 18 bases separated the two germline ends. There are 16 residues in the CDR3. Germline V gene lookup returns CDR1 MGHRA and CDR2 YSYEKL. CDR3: CASSQGQFSSGHTIYF. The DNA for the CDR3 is TGCGCCAGCAGCCAAGGGCAGTTCTCCAGTGGGCACACCATATATTTT.

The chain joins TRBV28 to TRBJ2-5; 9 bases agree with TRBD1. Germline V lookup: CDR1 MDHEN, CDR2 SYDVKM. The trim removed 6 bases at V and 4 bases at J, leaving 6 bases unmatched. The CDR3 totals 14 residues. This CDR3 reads CASSGTGRRETQYF. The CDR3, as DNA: TGTGCCAGCAGCGGGACAGGGAGAAGAGAGACCCAGTACTTC.

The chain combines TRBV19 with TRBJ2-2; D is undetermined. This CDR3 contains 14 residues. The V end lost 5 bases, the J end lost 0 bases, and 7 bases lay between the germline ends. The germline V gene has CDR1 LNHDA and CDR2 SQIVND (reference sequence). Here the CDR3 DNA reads TGTGCCAGTAGTCCGCAGGCGAACACCGGGGAGCTGTTTTTT. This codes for CASSPQANTGELFF.

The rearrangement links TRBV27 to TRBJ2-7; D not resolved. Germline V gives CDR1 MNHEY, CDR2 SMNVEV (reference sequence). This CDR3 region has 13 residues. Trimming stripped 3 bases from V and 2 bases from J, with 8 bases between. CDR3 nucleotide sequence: TGTGCCAGCAGTTTTTCCCAAACCTACGAGCAGTACTTC. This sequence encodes CASSFSQTYEQYF.

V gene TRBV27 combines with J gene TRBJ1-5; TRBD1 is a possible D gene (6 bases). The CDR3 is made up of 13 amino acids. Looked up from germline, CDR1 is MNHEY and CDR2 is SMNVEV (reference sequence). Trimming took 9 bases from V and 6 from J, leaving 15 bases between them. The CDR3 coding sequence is TGTGCCAGTGCGAGGGAGGGGGGTCAGCCCCAGCATTTT. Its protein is CASAREGGQPQHF.

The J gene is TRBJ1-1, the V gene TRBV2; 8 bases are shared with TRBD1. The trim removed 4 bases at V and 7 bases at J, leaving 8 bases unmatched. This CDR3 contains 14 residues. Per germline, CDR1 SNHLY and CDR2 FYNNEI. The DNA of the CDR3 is TGTGCCAGCAGTGCCGACAGGGGAGGGAATGAAGCTTTCTTT. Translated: CASSADRGGNEAFF.

The CDR3 is CASSLLAGGTDTQYF. The CDR3 DNA reads as TGTGCCAGCAGCCTTCTGGCAGGGGGTACAGATACGCAGTATTTT. The chain combines TRBV9 with TRBJ2-3; TRBD1 matches 7 bases. The germline gives CDR1 SGDLS, CDR2 YYNGEE. Trimming took 4 bases from V and 3 from J; bases not matched to a gene: 8. CDR3 size: 15 residues.

CDR3: CASSLLRYNEQFF. In DNA form, the CDR3 reads TGTGCCAGCAGTTTGCTTAGATACAATGAGCAGTTCTTC. The V call is TRBV27, the J call TRBJ2-1, with unresolved D. Germline V gives CDR1 MNHEY, CDR2 SMNVEV (reference sequence). V lost 3 bases and J lost 4, with 7 bases in between. The CDR3 is 13 residues long.

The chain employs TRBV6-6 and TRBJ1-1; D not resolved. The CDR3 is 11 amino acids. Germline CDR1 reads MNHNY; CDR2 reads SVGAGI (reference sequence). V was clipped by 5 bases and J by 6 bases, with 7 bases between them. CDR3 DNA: TGTGCCAGCAGTCCCCAATCTGAAGCTTTCTTT. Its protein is CASSPQSEAFF.

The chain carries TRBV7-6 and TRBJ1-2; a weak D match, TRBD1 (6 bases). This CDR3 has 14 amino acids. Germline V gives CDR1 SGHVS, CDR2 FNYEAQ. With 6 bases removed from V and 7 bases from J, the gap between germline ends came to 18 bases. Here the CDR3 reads CASSSRGGAFGYTF. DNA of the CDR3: TGTGCCAGCAGTTCCCGAGGGGGGGCGTTTGGCTACACCTTC. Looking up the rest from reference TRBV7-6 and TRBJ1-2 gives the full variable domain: GAGVSQSPRYKVTKRGQDVALRCDPISGHVSLYWYRQALGQGPEFLTYFNYEAQQDKSGLPNDRFSAERPEGSISTLTIQRTEQRDSAMYRCASSSRGGAFGYTFGSGTRLTVV.

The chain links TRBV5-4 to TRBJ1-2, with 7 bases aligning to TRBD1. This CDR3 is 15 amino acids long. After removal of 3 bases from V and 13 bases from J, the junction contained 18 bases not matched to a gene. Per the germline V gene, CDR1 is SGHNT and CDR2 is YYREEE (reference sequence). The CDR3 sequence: CASSSPTSTGPGITF. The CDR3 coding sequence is TGTGCCAGCAGCTCACCCACTTCGACAGGGCCCGGAATCACCTTC.

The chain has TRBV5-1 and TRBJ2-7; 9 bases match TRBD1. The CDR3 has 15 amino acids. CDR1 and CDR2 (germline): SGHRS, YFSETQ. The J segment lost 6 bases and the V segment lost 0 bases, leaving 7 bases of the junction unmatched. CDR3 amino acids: CASSLAGTGKGEQYF. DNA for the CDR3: TGCGCCAGCAGCTTGGCGGGGACAGGGAAAGGCGAGCAGTACTTC.

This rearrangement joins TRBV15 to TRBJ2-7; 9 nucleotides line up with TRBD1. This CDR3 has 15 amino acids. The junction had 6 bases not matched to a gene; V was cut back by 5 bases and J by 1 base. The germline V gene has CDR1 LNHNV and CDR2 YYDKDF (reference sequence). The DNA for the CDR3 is TGTGCCACCAGCTCACCGGGACAGGGATCCTACGAGCAGTACTTC. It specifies CATSSPGQGSYEQYF.

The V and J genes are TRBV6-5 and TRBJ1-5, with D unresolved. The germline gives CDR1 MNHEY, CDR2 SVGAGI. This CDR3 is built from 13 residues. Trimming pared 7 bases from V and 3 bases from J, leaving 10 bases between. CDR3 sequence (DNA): TGTGCCAGCACCTCCCTACCCAATCAGCCCCAGCATTTT. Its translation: CASTSLPNQPQHF.

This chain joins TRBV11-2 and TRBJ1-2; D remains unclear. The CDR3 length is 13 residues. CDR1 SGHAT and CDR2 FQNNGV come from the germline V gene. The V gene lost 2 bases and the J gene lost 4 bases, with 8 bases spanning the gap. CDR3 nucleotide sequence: TGTGCCAGCAGCTTAAATCCGGGCTATGGCTACACCTTC. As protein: CASSLNPGYGYTF.

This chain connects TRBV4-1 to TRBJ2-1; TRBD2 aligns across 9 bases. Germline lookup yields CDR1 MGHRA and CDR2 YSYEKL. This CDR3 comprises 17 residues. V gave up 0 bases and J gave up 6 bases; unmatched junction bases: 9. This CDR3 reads CASSQDRLAEASNEQFF. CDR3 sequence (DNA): TGCGCCAGCAGCCAAGATCGACTAGCGGAGGCAAGCAATGAGCAGTTCTTC.

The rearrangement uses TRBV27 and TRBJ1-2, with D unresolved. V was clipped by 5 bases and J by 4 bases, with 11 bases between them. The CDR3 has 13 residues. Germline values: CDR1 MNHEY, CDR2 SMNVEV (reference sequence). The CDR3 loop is CASSLGISYGYTF. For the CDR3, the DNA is TGTGCCAGCAGTCTCGGGATCTCCTATGGCTACACCTTC.

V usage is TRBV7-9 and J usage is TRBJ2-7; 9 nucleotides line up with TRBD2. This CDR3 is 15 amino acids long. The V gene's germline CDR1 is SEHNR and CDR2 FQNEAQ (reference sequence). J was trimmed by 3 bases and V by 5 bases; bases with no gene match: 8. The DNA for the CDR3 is TGTGCCAGCAGCAGTAGCGGGAGTTTCCTCTACGAGCAGTACTTC. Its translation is CASSSSGSFLYEQYF. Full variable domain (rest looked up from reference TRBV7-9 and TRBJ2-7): DTGVSQNPRHKITKRGQNVTFRCDPISEHNRLYWYRQTLGQGPEFLTYFQNEAQLEKSRLLSDRFSAERPKGSFSTLEIQRTEQGDSAMYLCASSSSGSFLYEQYFGPGTRLTVT.

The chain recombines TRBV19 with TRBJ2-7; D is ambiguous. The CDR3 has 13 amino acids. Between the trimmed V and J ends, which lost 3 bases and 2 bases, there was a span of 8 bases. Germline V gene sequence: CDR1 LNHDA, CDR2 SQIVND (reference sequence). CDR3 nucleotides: TGTGCCAGTAGTATGGGCAGAACCTACGAGCAGTACTTC. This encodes CASSMGRTYEQYF.

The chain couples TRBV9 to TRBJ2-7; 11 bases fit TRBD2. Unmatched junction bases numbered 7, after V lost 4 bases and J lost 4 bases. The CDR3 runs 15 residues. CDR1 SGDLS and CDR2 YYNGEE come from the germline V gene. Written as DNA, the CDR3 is TGTGCCAGCAGCAAAGGGTCTAGCGGGGGGTACGAGCAGTACTTC. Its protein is CASSKGSSGGYEQYF.

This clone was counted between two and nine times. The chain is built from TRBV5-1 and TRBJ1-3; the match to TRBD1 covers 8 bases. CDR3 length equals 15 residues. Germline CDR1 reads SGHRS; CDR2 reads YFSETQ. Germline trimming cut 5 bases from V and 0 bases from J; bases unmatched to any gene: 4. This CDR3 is CASRDRADSGNTIYF. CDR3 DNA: TGCGCCAGCAGGGACAGGGCGGACTCTGGAAACACCATATATTTT.

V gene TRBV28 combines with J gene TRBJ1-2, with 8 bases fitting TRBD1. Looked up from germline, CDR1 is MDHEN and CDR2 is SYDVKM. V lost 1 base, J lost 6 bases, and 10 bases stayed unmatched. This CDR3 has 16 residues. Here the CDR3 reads CASSLYSGGAGNGYTF. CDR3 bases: TGTGCCAGCAGTTTATACTCAGGGGGCGCGGGTAATGGCTACACCTTC.

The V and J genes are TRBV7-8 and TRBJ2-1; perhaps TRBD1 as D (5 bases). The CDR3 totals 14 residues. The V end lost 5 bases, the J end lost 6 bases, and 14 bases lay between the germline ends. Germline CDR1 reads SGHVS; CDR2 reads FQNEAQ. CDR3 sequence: CASSPDAGFNEQFF. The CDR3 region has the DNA TGTGCCAGCAGCCCTGATGCAGGGTTCAATGAGCAGTTCTTC.

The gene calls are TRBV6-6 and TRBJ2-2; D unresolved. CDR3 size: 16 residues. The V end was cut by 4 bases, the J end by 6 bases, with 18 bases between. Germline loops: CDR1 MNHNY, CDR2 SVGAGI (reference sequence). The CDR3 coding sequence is TGTGCCAGCAGTTCGAGGCTACCCCCGCCGCCCGGGGAGCTGTTTTTT. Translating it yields CASSSRLPPPPGELFF.

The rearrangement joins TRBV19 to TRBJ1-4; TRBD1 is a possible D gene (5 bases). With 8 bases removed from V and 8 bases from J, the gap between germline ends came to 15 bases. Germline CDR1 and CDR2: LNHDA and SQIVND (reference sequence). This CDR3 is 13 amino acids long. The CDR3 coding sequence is TGTGCCAGTCGTGGCAGGGATGGCGAAAAACTGTTTTTT. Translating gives CASRGRDGEKLFF.

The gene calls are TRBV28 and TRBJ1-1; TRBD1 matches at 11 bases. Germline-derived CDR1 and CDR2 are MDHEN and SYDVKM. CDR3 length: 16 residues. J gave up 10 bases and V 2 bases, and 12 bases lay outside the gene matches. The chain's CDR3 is CASSLRPPSGTGGAFF. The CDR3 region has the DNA TGTGCCAGCAGTTTAAGGCCACCGAGCGGGACAGGGGGAGCTTTCTTT.

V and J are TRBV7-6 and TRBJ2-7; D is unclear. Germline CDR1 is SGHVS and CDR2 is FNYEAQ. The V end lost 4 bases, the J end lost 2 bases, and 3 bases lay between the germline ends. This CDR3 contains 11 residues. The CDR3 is CASSSAYEQYF. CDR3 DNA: TGTGCCAGCAGCTCTGCCTACGAGCAGTACTTC.